This T cell receptor beta chain stems from a study of T-cell memory formation after mild COVID-19. TCRdb processed the 5' RACE reads anew with MiXCR; each CDR3 protein has one entry. The sample consists of under 450,000 distinct CDR3 sequences, about 25% of them appearing once. There are 15 residues in the CDR3. Germline V gives CDR1 LNHNV, CDR2 YYDKDF (reference sequence). V was shortened by 9 bases and J by 1 base, with 16 bases between the two germline ends. The receptor's source is an adult woman who had mild COVID-19 (a few samples of this study predate the infection). Cell type and time point are not known. The chain is built from TRBV15 and TRBJ1-3; a weak D match, TRBD1 (6 bases). The specimen was PBMCs or a T cell subset sorted from them (not recorded which). The chain's CDR3 is CATRPRGGSGNTIYF. The CDR3 DNA reads as TGTGCCACGCGCCCCCGAGGGGGATCTGGAAACACCATATATTTT.